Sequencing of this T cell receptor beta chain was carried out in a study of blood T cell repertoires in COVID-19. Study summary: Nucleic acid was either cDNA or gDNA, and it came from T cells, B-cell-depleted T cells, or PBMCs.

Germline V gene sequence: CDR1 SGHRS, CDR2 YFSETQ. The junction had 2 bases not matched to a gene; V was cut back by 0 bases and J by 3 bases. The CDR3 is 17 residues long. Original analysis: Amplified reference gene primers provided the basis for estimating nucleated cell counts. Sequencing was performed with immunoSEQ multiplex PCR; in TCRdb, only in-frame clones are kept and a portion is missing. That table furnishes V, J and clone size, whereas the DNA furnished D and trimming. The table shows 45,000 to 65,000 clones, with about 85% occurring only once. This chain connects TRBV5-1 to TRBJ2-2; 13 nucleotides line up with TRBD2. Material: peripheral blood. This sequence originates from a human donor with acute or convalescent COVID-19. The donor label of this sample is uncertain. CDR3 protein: CASSLAGLAGDTGELFF. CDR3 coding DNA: TGCGCCAGCAGCTTGGCCGGACTAGCGGGAGACACCGGGGAGCTGTTTTTT. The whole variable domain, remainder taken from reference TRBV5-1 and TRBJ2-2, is KAGVTQTPRYLIKTRGQQVTLSCSPISGHRSVSWYQQTPGQGLQFLFEYFSETQRNKGNFPGRFSGRQFSNSRSEMNVSTLELGDSALYLCASSLAGLAGDTGELFFGEGSRLTVL.